This T cell receptor beta chain was obtained from a study of blood T cell repertoires in COVID-19. V lost 3 bases and J lost 7, with 14 bases in between. CDR1 is MNHEY, CDR2 SMNVEV, per germline (reference sequence). The CDR3 spans 14 residues. The count of this clone is one. Some clones are missing from TCRdb's copy, which holds only in-frame ones; the method was immunoSEQ multiplex PCR. The data show roughly 240,000 clones, about 82% seen once. The source of this sequence is a man aged 50 or older with COVID-19, enrolled during active disease. The chain has TRBV27 and TRBJ2-3, with a weak D call TRBD1 (5 bases). Input material: peripheral blood. The CDR3 DNA reads TGTGCCAGCAGTTTCCCTTCGGACACCCATACGCAGTATTTT. Protein sequence: CASSFPSDTHTQYF.